This T cell receptor beta chain came from a study of blood T cell repertoires in COVID-19. Overall study context: Sample material is recorded as cDNA or gDNA derived from T cells, B-cell-depleted T cells, or PBMCs.

With 5 bases removed from V and 2 bases from J, the gap between germline ends came to 12 bases. CDR3 length: 14 residues. Germline CDR1 SNHLY, CDR2 FYNNEI. Profiling relied on immunoSEQ multiplex PCR, and the TCRdb table lists in-frame clones only, not all of them. The table includes approximately 220,000 clones, 70% to 90% detected once. This clonotype originated in a woman aged 45-59 years with acute or convalescent COVID-19. The chain employs TRBV2 and TRBJ1-2; tentative D call: TRBD1 (5 bases). Sequenced: peripheral blood. The CDR3 spells CASSRAGLNYGYTF. The CDR3 nucleotides are TGTGCCAGCAGTAGGGCAGGGTTAAACTATGGCTACACCTTC.